Listed below are T cell receptor beta chains from one sample, sequenced in a study of cytomegalovirus exposure and HLA in healthy donors. TCRdb keeps only in-frame clones here, not all; method: immunoSEQ multiplex PCR. The repertoire has about 160,000 clones, over 75% of them found once; the top ten carry about 1.4%. The specimen sequenced was PBMCs. The receptors were sampled from a woman aged 30 to 39 in good health and CMV-seronegative. CDR3s include the opening cysteine and the closing phenylalanine or tryptophan. A D gene is named only where the DNA matches it firmly. Where a row states a size, it is once, few, many or the class of an expanded clone; other rows omit it.

j_call | d_call | v_call | clone_size | cdr3_aa | cdr3_nt
TRBJ2-5 | TRBD1 | TRBV19 | - | CASSMRGLGETQYF | TGTGCCAGTAGTATGAGGGGGCTGGGTGAGACCCAGTACTTC
TRBJ2-7 | TRBD1 | TRBV18 | - | CASSSDPGQGPYEQYF | TGTGCCAGCTCGTCAGATCCGGGACAGGGACCTTACGAGCAGTACTTC
TRBJ1-4 | TRBD1 | TRBV30 | once | CAWSSQGAVNEKLFF | TGTGCCTGGAGTTCACAGGGGGCCGTGAATGAAAAACTGTTTTTT
TRBJ1-3 | - | TRBV7-9 | - | CASSRGSFSGNTIYF | TGTGCCAGCAGCCGCGGGTCCTTCTCTGGAAACACCATATATTTT
TRBJ1-6 | TRBD1 | TRBV5-1 | - | CASSPTGGPYNSPLHF | TGCGCCAGCAGCCCGACAGGGGGCCCCTATAATTCACCCCTCCACTTT
TRBJ2-1 | - | TRBV9 | - | CASSVQGHSAYNEQFF | TGTGCCAGCAGCGTACAGGGACATTCGGCCTACAATGAGCAGTTCTTC
TRBJ1-1 | - | TRBV6-6 | few | CASSHLPGGAGAEAFF | TGTGCCAGCAGTCACCTTCCCGGGGGGGCCGGGGCTGAAGCTTTCTTT
TRBJ1-1 | - | TRBV19 | once | CASSIPAGRPNTEAFF | TGTGCCAGTAGTATCCCGGCAGGGCGTCCGAACACTGAAGCTTTCTTT
TRBJ2-2 | TRBD1 | TRBV6-4 | - | CASSPGQGGAGELFF | TGTGCCAGCAGTCCCGGACAGGGAGGCGCCGGGGAGCTGTTTTTT
TRBJ2-5 | - | TRBV5-1 | - | CASSHSVARETQYF | TGCGCCAGCAGCCACTCGGTAGCAAGGGAGACCCAGTACTTC
TRBJ1-6 | - | TRBV13 | - | CASSLGQGSPLHF | TGTGCCAGCAGCTTAGGCCAGGGTTCACCCCTCCACTTT
TRBJ1-5 | TRBD1 | TRBV6-5 | few | CASSSRDRGSPQHF | TGTGCCAGCAGTTCCCGGGACAGGGGTTCGCCCCAGCATTTT
TRBJ1-5 | TRBD1 | TRBV5-1 | - | CASSSGTADQPQHF | TGCGCCAGCAGCTCCGGGACAGCGGATCAGCCCCAGCATTTT
TRBJ2-2 | - | TRBV2 | - | CASGHTGELFF | TGTGCCAGCGGCCACACCGGGGAGCTGTTTTTT
TRBJ1-2 | TRBD1 | TRBV2 | - | CASSNGQGYGYTF | TGCGCCAGCAGTAATGGACAGGGGTATGGCTACACCTTC
TRBJ1-1 | - | TRBV18 | - | CASSPKPTEAFF | TGTGCCAGCTCACCAAAGCCCACTGAAGCTTTCTTT
TRBJ2-7 | TRBD1 | TRBV6-1 | - | CASREWVQGSNYEQYF | TGTGCCAGCAGGGAATGGGTACAGGGGAGTAACTACGAGCAGTACTTC